A single sample gave rise to the 31 T cell receptor beta chains below, sequenced in a study of CD4 T cells in relation to SARS-CoV-2 and coronaviruses. No antigens are known for them. Before the COVID-19 pandemic, during about 2011-2019, CD4+ T cells were taken from unexposed donors. After ten to eleven days of culture, CD4+ T cells were isolated. The protocol was immunoSEQ multiplex PCR, while the TCRdb copy is restricted to in-frame clones and leaves out a portion. This table holds under 25,000 clones, about three quarters found once. Material: CD4+ T cells from PBMCs, cultured in vitro. Receptors were obtained from a human donor in good health.

The chain is built from TRBV6-6 and TRBJ2-7, with 8 bases matching TRBD2. The CDR3 has 16 residues. Per the germline V gene, CDR1 is MNHNY and CDR2 is SVGAGI (reference sequence). J lost 2 bases, V lost 7 bases, and 13 bases had no gene match. The CDR3 DNA reads as TGTGCCAGCACCCCCGGGGGGGTCCGAAGGGCCTACGAGCAGTACTTC. It encodes CASTPGGVRRAYEQYF.

The rearrangement uses TRBV2 and TRBJ2-1; perhaps TRBD1 as D (6 bases). The CDR3 is 14 amino acids. CDR1 and CDR2 from the germline V gene are SNHLY and FYNNEI. V lost 3 bases and J lost 6, with 12 bases in between. This CDR3 is CASSEGAPPNEQFF. Here the CDR3 DNA reads TGTGCCAGCAGTGAGGGGGCCCCCCCCAATGAGCAGTTCTTC.

V usage is TRBV1 and J usage is TRBJ1-2; the DNA was not compared with TRBD1, the D call given in the table. TRBV1 is termed a pseudogene. The CDR3 is 16 residues long. CDR3 region: CTSSQDRDARGYGYTF. The CDR3 region has the DNA TGCACCAGCAGCCAAGACAGAGATGCCAGGGGATATGGCTACACCTTC.

In its sample, this clone was seen once. The genes are TRBV6-5 and TRBJ1-2, with D uncertain. Germline V gene lookup returns CDR1 MNHEY and CDR2 SVGAGI. The ends were cut back, 8 bases at V and 3 bases at J, with 13 bases in the middle. The CDR3 is 13 amino acids. The CDR3 DNA sequence: TGTGCCAGCGCCGTGGCCAGCGACTATGGCTACACCTTC. It codes for CASAVASDYGYTF.

V gene TRBV30 combines with J gene TRBJ1-1; 7 bases line up with TRBD1. This CDR3 region has 13 residues. With 3 bases clipped from V and 1 base from J, the junction kept 2 bases outside the gene matches. Germline V gene lookup returns CDR1 GTSNPN and CDR2 SVGIG (reference sequence). For the CDR3, the DNA is TGTGCCTGGAGGGGACAGACGAACACTGAAGCTTTCTTT. This translates into CAWRGQTNTEAFF.

The chain joins TRBV6-5 to TRBJ2-1; 12 bases match TRBD1. The CDR3 runs to 15 residues. The V gene end was trimmed by 7 bases and the J gene end by 8 bases; junction bases not matched to a gene: 9. Germline CDR1 is MNHEY and CDR2 is SVGAGI. The CDR3: CASTSGTGGLDEQFF. DNA of the CDR3: TGTGCCAGCACCTCCGGGACAGGGGGCCTTGATGAGCAGTTCTTC.

The chain couples TRBV5-4 to TRBJ2-2; 9 nucleotides align to TRBD2. The ends lost 1 base at V and 7 bases at J; junction bases unmatched: 11. This CDR3 is 17 amino acids long. Looked up from germline, CDR1 is SGHNT and CDR2 is YYREEE (reference sequence). CDR3 in amino acids: CASSLTSSGRIGGELFF. CDR3 nucleotide sequence: TGTGCCAGCAGCTTGACCTCGAGCGGGAGGATTGGCGGGGAGCTGTTTTTT.

The chain has TRBV5-1 and TRBJ2-7; 8 bases agree with TRBD1. The germline CDR1 and CDR2 sequences are SGHRS and YFSETQ. The length of the CDR3 is 14 residues. Trimming removed 3 bases from V and 6 bases from J; junction bases left unmatched: 8. CDR3 sequence: CASSSGTGAGEQYF. The CDR3, as DNA: TGCGCCAGCAGCTCGGGGACAGGAGCAGGCGAGCAGTACTTC.

The chain recombines TRBV28 with TRBJ1-2; unclear D gene. The CDR3 extends over 15 amino acids. Trimming shortened V by 3 bases and J by 3 bases, and 14 bases separated the two germline ends. The germline gives CDR1 MDHEN, CDR2 SYDVKM. The CDR3 DNA sequence: TGTGCCAGCAGTTTGTCAGGCCCACAGTACTATGGCTACACCTTC. This codes for CASSLSGPQYYGYTF.

The rearrangement links TRBV3-1 (or the pseudogene TRBV3-2) to TRBJ1-2; D is unresolved. With 1 base removed from V and 7 bases from J, the gap between germline ends came to 13 bases. The CDR3 length is 14 residues. The V gene's germline CDR1 is LGHDT and CDR2 YNNKEL (reference sequence). The DNA of the CDR3 is TGTGCCAGCAGCCAAGGGTCCGAACTCCTTGGCTACACCTTC. Residues: CASSQGSELLGYTF.

The gene calls are TRBV12-5 and TRBJ2-7; D is unclear. The CDR3 runs to 14 residues. Germline V CDR1 and CDR2: LGHNT, FRNRAP. Trimming removed 7 bases at V and 2 bases at J, with 15 bases between. Here the CDR3 reads CASAPGGEPYEQYF. CDR3 DNA sequence: TGTGCTAGTGCCCCGGGCGGCGAACCCTACGAGCAGTACTTC.

The chain uses TRBV13 and TRBJ1-5, with TRBD1 matching 8 bases. Trimming took 8 bases from V and 1 from J; bases not matched to a gene: 4. Germline CDR1 is PRHDT and CDR2 is FYEKMQ (reference sequence). The CDR3 consists of 14 residues. CDR3 in DNA: TGTGCCAGCTCACAGGGGGGCAGCAATCAGCCCCAGCATTTT. This encodes CASSQGGSNQPQHF.

The chain combines TRBV29-1 with TRBJ2-5; 7 bases match TRBD1. The ends lost 4 bases at V and 4 bases at J; junction bases unmatched: 0. The CDR3 is 11 residues long. CDR1 and CDR2 (germline): SQVTM, ANQGSEA. Here the CDR3 DNA reads TGCAGCGTTGGGGACAGAGAGACCCAGTACTTC. This translates into CSVGDRETQYF.

This clone has a handful of counts. This CDR3 is CASSAGGPYNEQFF. The CDR3 DNA reads TGTGCCAGCAGCGCCGGGGGGCCCTACAATGAGCAGTTCTTC. The chain employs TRBV6-4 and TRBJ2-1, with a tentative D call TRBD2 (7 bases). The CDR3 has 14 residues. CDR1 is MRHNA, CDR2 SNTAGT, per germline. The V gene lost 6 bases and the J gene lost 2 bases, with 11 bases spanning the gap.

This clone appeared a single time. The chain employs TRBV6-5 and TRBJ1-1; D uncertain. Germline V lookup: CDR1 MNHEY, CDR2 SVGAGI. V was pared by 7 bases and J by 6 bases, with 18 bases between. CDR3 size: 14 residues. The CDR3 loop reads CASTLAAPGAEAFF. CDR3 in DNA: TGTGCCAGCACTCTTGCGGCCCCGGGCGCTGAAGCTTTCTTT.

The chain carries TRBV10-3 and TRBJ2-7, with TRBD1 matching 9 bases. Germline values: CDR1 ENHRY, CDR2 SYGVKD. The junction had 3 bases not matched to a gene; V was cut back by 2 bases and J by 1 base. The CDR3 loop spans 15 amino acids. The CDR3 DNA reads as TGTGCCATCAGTGAGCCGGGACAGGGATCCTACGAGCAGTACTTC. This encodes CAISEPGQGSYEQYF.

The chain combines TRBV14 with TRBJ1-2; possible D gene TRBD1, 6 bases. The V and J ends lost 3 bases and 7 bases respectively, with 15 bases between them. The CDR3 loop spans 14 amino acids. Germline V lookup: CDR1 SGHDN, CDR2 FVKESK. The CDR3 loop reads CASSQNRVGAGYTF. The CDR3 region has the DNA TGTGCCAGCAGCCAGAACAGGGTTGGCGCTGGCTACACCTTC.

This clone appeared a few times. The chain carries TRBV30 and TRBJ1-4; D is perhaps TRBD1 (6 bases). CDR1 GTSNPN and CDR2 SVGIG come from the germline V gene (reference sequence). The V end lost 8 bases, the J end lost 8 bases, and 9 bases lay between the germline ends. CDR3 length equals 10 residues. The CDR3 DNA sequence: TGTGCCCACGGACAGGAAAAACTGTTTTTT. Translation: CAHGQEKLFF.

This sequence joins TRBV2 and TRBJ1-1, with D maybe TRBD1 (6 bases). Looked up from germline, CDR1 is SNHLY and CDR2 is FYNNEI. This CDR3 contains 15 residues. Trimming shortened V by 6 bases and J by 0 bases, and 14 bases separated the two germline ends. CDR3 nucleotide sequence: TGTGCCAGCAGGGGAATTCAGGGGATGAACACTGAAGCTTTCTTT. This gives the protein CASRGIQGMNTEAFF. Full variable domain (missing parts from reference TRBV2 and TRBJ1-1): EPEVTQTPSHQVTQMGQEVILRCVPISNHLYFYWYRQILGQKVEFLVSFYNNEISEKSEIFDDQFSVERPDGSNFTLKIRSTKLEDSAMYFCASRGIQGMNTEAFFGQGTRLTVV.

The CDR3 spells CASSPQGGNQPQHF. CDR3 coding DNA: TGTGCCAGTAGCCCACAGGGCGGCAATCAGCCCCAGCATTTT. V and J are TRBV19 and TRBJ1-5; D is possibly TRBD1 (6 bases). The CDR3 loop spans 14 amino acids. Between the trimmed V and J ends, which lost 6 bases and 2 bases, there was a span of 11 bases. CDR1 is LNHDA, CDR2 SQIVND, per germline (reference sequence).

The J gene is TRBJ2-1, the V gene TRBV10-2; 10 bases match TRBD2. The CDR3 runs to 14 residues. The V gene end was trimmed by 7 bases and the J gene end by 8 bases; junction bases not matched to a gene: 8. Germline V gene data show CDR1 as WSHSY and CDR2 as SAAADI. DNA of the CDR3: TGCGCCAGCAAGGCTAGCGGGAGTTGGGATGAGCAGTTCTTC. It is translated as CASKASGSWDEQFF.

The chain links TRBV10-2 to TRBJ2-7, with 8 bases lining up with TRBD1. V gave up 2 bases and J gave up 1 base; unmatched junction bases: 4. The CDR3 is 15 residues long. Looked up from germline, CDR1 is WSHSY and CDR2 is SAAADI. The CDR3 sequence is CASSEGTGGSYEQYF. The CDR3 DNA is TGCGCCAGCAGTGAGGGGACAGGAGGGTCCTACGAGCAGTACTTC.

This clone was detected a few times. The CDR3 region is CASSRGAPLHF. The CDR3 nucleotides are TGTGCCAGCAGCCGGGGTGCACCCCTCCACTTT. V and J are TRBV3-1 (or the pseudogene TRBV3-2) and TRBJ1-6; no definite D call. Germline assignment: CDR1 LGHDT and CDR2 YNNKEL (reference sequence). This CDR3 has 11 residues. V lost 4 bases and J lost 11, with 6 bases in between.

The CDR3 bases are TGTGCCAGCACTCTAGGACAGGGGGCGCGAGATACGCAGTATTTT. Its translation is CASTLGQGARDTQYF. The rearrangement links TRBV2 to TRBJ2-3; TRBD1 matches 11 bases. This CDR3 is built from 15 residues. Trimming took 7 bases from V and 5 from J; bases not matched to a gene: 8. Per germline, CDR1 SNHLY and CDR2 FYNNEI.

CDR3 in DNA: TGTGCCAGCAGTGTACAGGGAGGCGGAAACACCATATATTTT. Amino acid sequence: CASSVQGGGNTIYF. This chain uses TRBV2 with TRBJ1-3; tentative D call: TRBD1 (6 bases). V was trimmed by 4 bases and J by 4 bases, leaving 11 bases between them. The CDR3 loop spans 14 amino acids. Per germline, CDR1 SNHLY and CDR2 FYNNEI.

The chain joins TRBV6-5 to TRBJ2-2; 13 bases match TRBD2. The V gene's germline CDR1 is MNHEY and CDR2 SVGAGI. After removal of 6 bases from V and 8 bases from J, the junction contained 6 bases not matched to a gene. This CDR3 region has 15 residues. The CDR3 loop reads CASRGLAGTGGELFF. The CDR3 DNA sequence: TGTGCCAGCAGGGGACTAGCGGGAACGGGGGGGGAGCTGTTTTTT.

The gene calls are TRBV13 and TRBJ1-1; D not resolved. The CDR3 spans 11 residues. Deletions cut 5 bases from V and 7 bases from J, with 8 bases between. Germline V CDR1 and CDR2: PRHDT, FYEKMQ (reference sequence). CDR3 bases: TGTGCCAGCAGCCGACTCCTTGAAGCTTTCTTT. It codes for CASSRLLEAFF. The whole variable domain, remainder taken from reference TRBV13 and TRBJ1-1, is AAGVIQSPRHLIKEKRETATLKCYPIPRHDTVYWYQQGPGQDPQFLISFYEKMQSDKGSIPDRFSAQQFSDYHSELNMSSLELGDSALYFCASSRLLEAFFGQGTRLTVV.

The V gene is TRBV18, the J gene TRBJ2-7; no clear D gene. The V gene's germline CDR1 is KGHSH and CDR2 LQKENI. The CDR3 length is 15 residues. Trimming removed 2 bases at V and 7 bases at J, with 18 bases between. The CDR3 bases are TGTGCCAGCTCACCAGGGCTCGGACCTCAGAGGGAGCAGTACTTC. This gives the protein CASSPGLGPQREQYF.

The gene calls are TRBV19 and TRBJ2-5; TRBD1 or TRBD2 may be the D gene (5 bases each). The CDR3 contains 13 residues. V lost 2 bases, J lost 5 bases, and 9 bases lay in between. The germline V gene encodes CDR1 LNHDA and CDR2 SQIVND (reference sequence). The CDR3, as DNA: TGTGCCAGTAGTATACTGTGGGGGGAGACCCAGTACTTC. Its protein product is CASSILWGETQYF.

V usage is TRBV3-1 (or the pseudogene TRBV3-2) and J usage is TRBJ1-2, with no clear D. The CDR3 loop spans 13 amino acids. Germline assignment: CDR1 LGHDT and CDR2 YNNKEL (reference sequence). V lost 2 bases and J 11 bases, leaving 15 bases between the germline ends. The CDR3 nucleotides read TGTGCCAGCAGCCAATCAGAGGGTGGGGTGTACACCTTC. The encoded protein is CASSQSEGGVYTF.

This chain joins TRBV5-5 and TRBJ1-1; possibly TRBD1 for D (5 bases). Per the germline V gene, CDR1 is SGHKS and CDR2 is YYEKEE (reference sequence). The CDR3 runs to 15 residues. The V gene lost 5 bases and the J gene lost 4 bases, with 18 bases spanning the gap. The CDR3 DNA is TGTGCCAGCAGTTCCGCGGGGGGGTTAGTCACTGAAGCTTTCTTT. It is translated as CASSSAGGLVTEAFF.